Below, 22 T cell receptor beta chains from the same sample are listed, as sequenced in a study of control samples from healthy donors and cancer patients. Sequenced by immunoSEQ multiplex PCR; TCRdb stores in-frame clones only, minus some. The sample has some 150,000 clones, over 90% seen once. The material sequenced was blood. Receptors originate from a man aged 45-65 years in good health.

CDR3 DNA sequence: TGTGCCAGCACCCCAGCGCGGTCTGAGACCCAGTACTTC. Translation gives CASTPARSETQYF. This sequence joins TRBV2 and TRBJ2-5; D uncertain. There are 13 residues in the CDR3. Trimming took off 7 bases at V and 5 bases at J, with 14 bases between the two ends. Germline V gene lookup returns CDR1 SNHLY and CDR2 FYNNEI.

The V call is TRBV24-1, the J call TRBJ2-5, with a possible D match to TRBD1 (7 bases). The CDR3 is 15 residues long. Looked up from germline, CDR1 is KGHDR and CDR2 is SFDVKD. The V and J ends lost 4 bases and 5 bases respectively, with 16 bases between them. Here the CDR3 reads CATSDPEQGRETQYF. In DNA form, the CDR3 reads TGTGCCACCAGTGACCCAGAACAGGGGAGGGAGACCCAGTACTTC.

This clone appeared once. This CDR3 is CAIREGLGGYTF. The CDR3 DNA follows: TGTGCCATTAGGGAGGGCCTGGGTGGCTACACCTTC. The rearrangement uses TRBV19 and TRBJ1-2; no clear D gene. This CDR3 comprises 12 residues. The ends were cut back, 10 bases at V and 7 bases at J, with 16 bases in the middle. Per the germline V gene, CDR1 is LNHDA and CDR2 is SQIVND (reference sequence).

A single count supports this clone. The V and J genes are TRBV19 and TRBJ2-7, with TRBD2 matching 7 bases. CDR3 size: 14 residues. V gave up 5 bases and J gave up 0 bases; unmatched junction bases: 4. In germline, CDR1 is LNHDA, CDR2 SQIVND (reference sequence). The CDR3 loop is CASSPQRGSYEQYF. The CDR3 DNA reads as TGTGCCAGTAGTCCCCAGCGGGGCTCCTACGAGCAGTACTTC.

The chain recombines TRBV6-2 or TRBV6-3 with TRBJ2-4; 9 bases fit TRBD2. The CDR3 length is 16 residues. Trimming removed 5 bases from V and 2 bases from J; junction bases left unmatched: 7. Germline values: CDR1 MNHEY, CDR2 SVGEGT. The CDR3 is CASSDRTSVTKNIQYF. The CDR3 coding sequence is TGTGCCAGCAGTGATCGGACTAGCGTAACCAAAAACATTCAGTACTTC.

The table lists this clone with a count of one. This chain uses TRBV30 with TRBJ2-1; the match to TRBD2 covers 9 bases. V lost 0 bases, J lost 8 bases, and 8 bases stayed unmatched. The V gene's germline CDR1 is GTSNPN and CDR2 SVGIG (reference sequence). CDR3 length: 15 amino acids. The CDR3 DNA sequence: TGTGCCTGGAGTGTTGGGCTAGCGGGACGCGATGAGCAGTTCTTC. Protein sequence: CAWSVGLAGRDEQFF.

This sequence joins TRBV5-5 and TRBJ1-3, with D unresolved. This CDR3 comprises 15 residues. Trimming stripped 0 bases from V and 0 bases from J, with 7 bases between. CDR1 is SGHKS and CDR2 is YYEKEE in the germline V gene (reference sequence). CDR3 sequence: CASSLVGSSGNTIYF. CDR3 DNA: TGTGCCAGCAGCTTGGTAGGAAGCTCTGGAAACACCATATATTTT.

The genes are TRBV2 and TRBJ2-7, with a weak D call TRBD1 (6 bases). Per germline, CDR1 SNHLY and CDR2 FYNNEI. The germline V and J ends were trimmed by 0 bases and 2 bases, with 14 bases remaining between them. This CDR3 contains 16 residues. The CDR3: CASSEALGGGTYEQYF. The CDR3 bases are TGTGCCAGCAGTGAAGCGCTTGGGGGCGGAACCTACGAGCAGTACTTC.

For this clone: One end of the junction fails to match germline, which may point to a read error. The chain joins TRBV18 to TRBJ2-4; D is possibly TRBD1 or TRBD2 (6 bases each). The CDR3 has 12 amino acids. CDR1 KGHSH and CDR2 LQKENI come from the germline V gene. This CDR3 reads CASSGDPGAGDF. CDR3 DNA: TGTGCCAGCTCAGGTGACCCGGGGGCCGGGGACTTC.

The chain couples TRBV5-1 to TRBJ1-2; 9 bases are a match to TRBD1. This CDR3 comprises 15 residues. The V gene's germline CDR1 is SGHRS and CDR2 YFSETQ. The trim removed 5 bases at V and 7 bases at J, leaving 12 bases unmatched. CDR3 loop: CASRPMIQGAVGYTF. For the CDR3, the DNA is TGCGCCAGCAGGCCAATGATACAGGGGGCGGTTGGCTACACCTTC.

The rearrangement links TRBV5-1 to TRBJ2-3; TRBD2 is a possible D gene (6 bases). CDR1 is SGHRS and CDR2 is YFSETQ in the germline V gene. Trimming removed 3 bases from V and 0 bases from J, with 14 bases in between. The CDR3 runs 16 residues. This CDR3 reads CASSSEGRTSTDTQYF. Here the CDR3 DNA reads TGCGCCAGCAGCTCCGAAGGGAGGACTAGCACAGATACGCAGTATTTT.

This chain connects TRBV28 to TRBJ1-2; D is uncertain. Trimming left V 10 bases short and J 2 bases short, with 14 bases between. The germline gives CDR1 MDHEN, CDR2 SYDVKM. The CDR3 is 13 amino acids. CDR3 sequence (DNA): TGTGCCACTCTCGGCGGAGTGAACTATGGCTACACCTTC. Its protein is CATLGGVNYGYTF.

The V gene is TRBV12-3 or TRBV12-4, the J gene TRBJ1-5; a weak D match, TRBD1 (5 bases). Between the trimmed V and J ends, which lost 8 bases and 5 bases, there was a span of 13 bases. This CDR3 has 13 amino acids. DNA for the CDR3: TGTGCCAGCGGGGCCGAGGGATATCAGCCCCAGCATTTT. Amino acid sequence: CASGAEGYQPQHF.

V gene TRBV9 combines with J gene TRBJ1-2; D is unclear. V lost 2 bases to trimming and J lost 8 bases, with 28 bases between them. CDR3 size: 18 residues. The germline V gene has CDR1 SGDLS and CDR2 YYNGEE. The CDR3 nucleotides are TGTGCCAGCAGCGTCGAGGCTCAACCGATTAAGGGCTCTAAGGGCTACACCTTC. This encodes CASSVEAQPIKGSKGYTF. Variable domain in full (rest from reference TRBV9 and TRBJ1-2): DSGVTQTPKHLITATGQRVTLRCSPRSGDLSVYWYQQSLDQGLQFLIQYYNGEERAKGNILERFSAQQFPDLHSELNLSSLELGDSALYFCASSVEAQPIKGSKGYTFGSGTRLTVV.

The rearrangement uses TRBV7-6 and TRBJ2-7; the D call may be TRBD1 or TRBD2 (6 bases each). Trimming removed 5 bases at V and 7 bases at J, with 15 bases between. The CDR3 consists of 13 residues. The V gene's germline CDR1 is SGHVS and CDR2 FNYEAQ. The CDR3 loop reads CASSRGPQDEQYF. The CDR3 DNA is TGTGCCAGCAGCCGGGGGCCCCAAGATGAGCAGTACTTC.

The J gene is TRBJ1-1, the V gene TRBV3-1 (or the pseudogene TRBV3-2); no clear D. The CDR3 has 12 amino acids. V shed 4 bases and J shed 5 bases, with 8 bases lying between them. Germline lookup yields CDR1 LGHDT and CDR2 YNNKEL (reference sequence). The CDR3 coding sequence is TGTGCCAGCAGCCGCGTGGAGACTGAAGCTTTCTTT. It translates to CASSRVETEAFF.

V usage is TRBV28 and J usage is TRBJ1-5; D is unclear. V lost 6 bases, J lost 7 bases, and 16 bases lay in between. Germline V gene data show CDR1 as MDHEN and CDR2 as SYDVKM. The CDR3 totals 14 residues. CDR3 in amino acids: CASRPLGMGQPQHF. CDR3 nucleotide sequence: TGTGCCAGCAGGCCCTTGGGGATGGGCCAGCCCCAGCATTTT.

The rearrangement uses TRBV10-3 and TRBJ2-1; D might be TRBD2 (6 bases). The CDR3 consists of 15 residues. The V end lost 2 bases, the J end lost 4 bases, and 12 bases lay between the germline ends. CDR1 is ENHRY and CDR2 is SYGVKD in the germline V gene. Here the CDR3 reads CAISEKAGSYNEQFF. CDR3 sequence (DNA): TGTGCCATCAGTGAGAAGGCGGGATCGTACAATGAGCAGTTCTTC.

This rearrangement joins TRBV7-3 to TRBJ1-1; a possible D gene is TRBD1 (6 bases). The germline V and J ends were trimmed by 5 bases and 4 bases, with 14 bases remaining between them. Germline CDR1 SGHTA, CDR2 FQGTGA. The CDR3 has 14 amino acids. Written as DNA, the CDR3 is TGTGCCAGCAGCACACAGGGAAGGGGCACTGAAGCTTTCTTT. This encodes CASSTQGRGTEAFF.

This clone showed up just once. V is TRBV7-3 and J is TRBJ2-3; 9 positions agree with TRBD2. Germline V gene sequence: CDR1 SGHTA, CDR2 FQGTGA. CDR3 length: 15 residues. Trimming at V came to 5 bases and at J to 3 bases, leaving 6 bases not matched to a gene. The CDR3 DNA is TGTGCCAGCAGCCTTCCTACTAGCGGGACAGATACGCAGTATTTT. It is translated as CASSLPTSGTDTQYF.

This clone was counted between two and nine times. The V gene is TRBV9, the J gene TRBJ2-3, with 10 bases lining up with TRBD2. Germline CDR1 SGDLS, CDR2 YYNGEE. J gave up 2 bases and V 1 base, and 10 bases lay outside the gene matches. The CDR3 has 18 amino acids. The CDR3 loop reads CASSVRHLAGEDTDTQYF. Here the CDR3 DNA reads TGTGCCAGCAGCGTAAGGCATCTAGCGGGAGAGGACACAGATACGCAGTATTTT.

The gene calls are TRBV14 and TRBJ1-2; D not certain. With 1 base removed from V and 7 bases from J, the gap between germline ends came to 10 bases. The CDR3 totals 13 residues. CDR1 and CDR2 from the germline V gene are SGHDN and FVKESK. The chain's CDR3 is CASSQVVTRGYTF. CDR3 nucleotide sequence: TGTGCCAGCAGCCAAGTGGTGACACGTGGCTACACCTTC.